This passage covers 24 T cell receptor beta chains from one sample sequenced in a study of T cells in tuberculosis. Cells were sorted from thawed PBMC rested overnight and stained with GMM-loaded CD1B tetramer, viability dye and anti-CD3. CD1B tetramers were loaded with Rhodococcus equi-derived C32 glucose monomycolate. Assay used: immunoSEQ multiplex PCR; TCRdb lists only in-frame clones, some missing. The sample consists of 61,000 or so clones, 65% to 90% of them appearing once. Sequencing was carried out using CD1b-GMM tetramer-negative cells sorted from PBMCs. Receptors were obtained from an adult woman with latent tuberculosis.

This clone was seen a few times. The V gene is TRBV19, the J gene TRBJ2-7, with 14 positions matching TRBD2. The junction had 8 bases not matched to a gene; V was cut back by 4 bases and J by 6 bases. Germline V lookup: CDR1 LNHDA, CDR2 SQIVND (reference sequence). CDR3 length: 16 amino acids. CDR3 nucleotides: TGTGCCAGTAGTAAAAAACAGGGGACTAGCGGGAGCGAGCAGTACTTC. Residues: CASSKKQGTSGSEQYF.

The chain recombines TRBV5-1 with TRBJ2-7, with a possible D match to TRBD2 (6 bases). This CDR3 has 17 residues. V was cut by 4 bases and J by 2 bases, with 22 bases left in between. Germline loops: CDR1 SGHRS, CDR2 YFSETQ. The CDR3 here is CASSPAEWGLTAYEQYF. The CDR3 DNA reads TGCGCCAGCAGCCCGGCGGAGTGGGGACTCACCGCCTACGAGCAGTACTTC.

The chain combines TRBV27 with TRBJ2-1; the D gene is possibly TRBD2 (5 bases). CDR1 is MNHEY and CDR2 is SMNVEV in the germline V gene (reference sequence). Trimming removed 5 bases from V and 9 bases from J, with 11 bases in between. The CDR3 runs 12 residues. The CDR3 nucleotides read TGTGCCAGCAGTCCACTACGGGGTGAGCAGTTCTTC. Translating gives CASSPLRGEQFF.

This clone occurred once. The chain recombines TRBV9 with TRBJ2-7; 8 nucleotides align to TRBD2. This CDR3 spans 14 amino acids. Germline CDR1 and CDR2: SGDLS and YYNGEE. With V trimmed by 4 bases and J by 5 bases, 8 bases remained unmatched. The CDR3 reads CASSPGGADHEQYF. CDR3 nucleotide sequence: TGTGCCAGCAGCCCGGGGGGGGCGGACCACGAGCAGTACTTC.

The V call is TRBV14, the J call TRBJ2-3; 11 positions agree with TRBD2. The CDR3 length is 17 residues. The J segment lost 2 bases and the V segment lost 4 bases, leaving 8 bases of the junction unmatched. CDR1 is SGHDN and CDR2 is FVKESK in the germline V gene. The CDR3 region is CASSLRGLAGLTDTQYF. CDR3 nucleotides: TGTGCCAGCAGCCTTCGAGGACTAGCGGGCCTCACAGATACGCAGTATTTT.

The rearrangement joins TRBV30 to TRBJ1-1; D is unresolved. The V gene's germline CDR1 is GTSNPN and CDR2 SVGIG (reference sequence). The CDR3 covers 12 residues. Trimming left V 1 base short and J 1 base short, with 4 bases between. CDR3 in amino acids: CAWSDWNTEAFF. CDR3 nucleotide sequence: TGTGCCTGGAGTGACTGGAACACTGAAGCTTTCTTT.

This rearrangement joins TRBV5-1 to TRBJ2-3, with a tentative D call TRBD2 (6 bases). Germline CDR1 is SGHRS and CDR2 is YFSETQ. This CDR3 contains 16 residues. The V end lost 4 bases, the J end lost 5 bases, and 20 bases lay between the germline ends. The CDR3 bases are TGCGCCAGCAGCGCGCCGGGACCCGGGGGAGGAGATACGCAGTATTTT. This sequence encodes CASSAPGPGGGDTQYF. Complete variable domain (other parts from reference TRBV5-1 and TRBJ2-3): KAGVTQTPRYLIKTRGQQVTLSCSPISGHRSVSWYQQTPGQGLQFLFEYFSETQRNKGNFPGRFSGRQFSNSRSEMNVSTLELGDSALYLCASSAPGPGGGDTQYFGPGTRLTVL.

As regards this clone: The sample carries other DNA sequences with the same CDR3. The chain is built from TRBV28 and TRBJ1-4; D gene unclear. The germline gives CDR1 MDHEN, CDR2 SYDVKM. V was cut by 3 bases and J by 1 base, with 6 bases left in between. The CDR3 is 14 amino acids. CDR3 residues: CASSLGGTNEKLFF. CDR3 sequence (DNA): TGTGCCAGCAGTTTGGGAGGAACTAATGAAAAACTGTTTTTT.

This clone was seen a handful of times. The chain's CDR3 is CASGLVPGGLAGQGSYEQYF. The CDR3 nucleotides are TGTGCTAGTGGTTTGGTACCCGGTGGACTAGCGGGTCAGGGATCCTACGAGCAGTACTTC. V is TRBV12-5 and J is TRBJ2-7; 11 bases are a match to TRBD2. J was trimmed by 1 base and V by 0 bases; bases with no gene match: 14. Germline V CDR1 and CDR2: LGHNT, FRNRAP. The CDR3 has 20 residues.

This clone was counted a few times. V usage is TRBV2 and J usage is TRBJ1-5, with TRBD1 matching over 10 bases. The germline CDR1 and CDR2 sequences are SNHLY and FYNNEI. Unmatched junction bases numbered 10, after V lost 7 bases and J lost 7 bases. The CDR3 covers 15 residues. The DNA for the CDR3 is TGTGCCAGCATGATCCGGGACAGGGGTGGGCAGCCCCAGCATTTT. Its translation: CASMIRDRGGQPQHF.

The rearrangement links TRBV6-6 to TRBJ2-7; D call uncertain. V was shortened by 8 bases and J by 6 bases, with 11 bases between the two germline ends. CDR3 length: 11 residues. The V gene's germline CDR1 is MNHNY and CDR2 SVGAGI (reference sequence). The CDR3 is CASGPDREQYF. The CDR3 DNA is TGTGCCAGCGGGCCGGATCGCGAGCAGTACTTC.

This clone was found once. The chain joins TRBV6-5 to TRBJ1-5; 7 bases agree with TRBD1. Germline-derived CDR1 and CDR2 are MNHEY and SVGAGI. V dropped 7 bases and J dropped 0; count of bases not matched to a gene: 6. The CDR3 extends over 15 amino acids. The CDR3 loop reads CASKYRGYSNQPQHF. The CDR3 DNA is TGTGCCAGCAAGTACAGGGGATATAGCAATCAGCCCCAGCATTTT.

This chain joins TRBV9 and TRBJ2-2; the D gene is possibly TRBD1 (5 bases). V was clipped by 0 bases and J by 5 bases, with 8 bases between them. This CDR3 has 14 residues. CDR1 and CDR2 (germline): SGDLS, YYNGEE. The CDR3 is CASSVAGSTGELFF. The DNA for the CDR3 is TGTGCCAGCAGCGTAGCAGGGTCTACCGGGGAGCTGTTTTTT.

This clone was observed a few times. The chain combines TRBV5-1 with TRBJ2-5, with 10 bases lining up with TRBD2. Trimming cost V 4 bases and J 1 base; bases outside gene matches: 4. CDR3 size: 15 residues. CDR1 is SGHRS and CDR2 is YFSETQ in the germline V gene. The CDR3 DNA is TGCGCCAGCAGCGGCGGACTAGCGGTCCAAGAGACCCAGTACTTC. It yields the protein CASSGGLAVQETQYF.

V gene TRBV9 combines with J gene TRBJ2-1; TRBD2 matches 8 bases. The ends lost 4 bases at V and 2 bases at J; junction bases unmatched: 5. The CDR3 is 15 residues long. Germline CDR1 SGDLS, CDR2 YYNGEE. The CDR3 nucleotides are TGTGCCAGCAGCCGAAGCGGGAGCCCCTACAATGAGCAGTTCTTC. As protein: CASSRSGSPYNEQFF. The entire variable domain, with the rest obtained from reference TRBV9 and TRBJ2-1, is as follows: DSGVTQTPKHLITATGQRVTLRCSPRSGDLSVYWYQQSLDQGLQFLIQYYNGEERAKGNILERFSAQQFPDLHSELNLSSLELGDSALYFCASSRSGSPYNEQFFGPGTRLTVL.

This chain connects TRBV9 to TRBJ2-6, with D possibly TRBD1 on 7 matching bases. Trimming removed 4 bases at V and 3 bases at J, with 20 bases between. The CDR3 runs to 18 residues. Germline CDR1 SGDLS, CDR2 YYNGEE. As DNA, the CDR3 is TGTGCCAGCAGCCCCTCCGACAGGGAGGTAATTGGGGCCAACGTCCTGACTTTC. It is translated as CASSPSDREVIGANVLTF.

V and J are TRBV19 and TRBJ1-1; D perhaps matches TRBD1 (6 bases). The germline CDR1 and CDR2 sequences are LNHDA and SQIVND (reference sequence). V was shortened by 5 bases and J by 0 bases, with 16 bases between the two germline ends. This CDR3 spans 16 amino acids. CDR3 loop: CASSHRDKRLNTEAFF. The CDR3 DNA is TGTGCCAGTAGTCACCGGGACAAGAGGTTGAACACTGAAGCTTTCTTT.

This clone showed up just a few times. This chain's CDR3 is CASSQQVELTTNEKLFF. DNA of the CDR3: TGCGCCAGCAGCCAACAGGTAGAATTGACAACTAATGAAAAACTGTTTTTT. The gene calls are TRBV4-1 and TRBJ1-4; D not resolved. Germline values: CDR1 MGHRA, CDR2 YSYEKL. The CDR3 runs 17 residues. V was trimmed by 2 bases and J by 0 bases, leaving 13 bases between them.

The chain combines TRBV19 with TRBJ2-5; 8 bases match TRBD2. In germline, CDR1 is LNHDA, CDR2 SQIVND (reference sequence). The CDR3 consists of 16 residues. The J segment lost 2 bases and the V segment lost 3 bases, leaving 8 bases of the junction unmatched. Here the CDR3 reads CASSINGGGGQETQYF. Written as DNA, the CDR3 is TGTGCCAGTAGTATTAACGGGGGGGGAGGGCAAGAGACCCAGTACTTC.

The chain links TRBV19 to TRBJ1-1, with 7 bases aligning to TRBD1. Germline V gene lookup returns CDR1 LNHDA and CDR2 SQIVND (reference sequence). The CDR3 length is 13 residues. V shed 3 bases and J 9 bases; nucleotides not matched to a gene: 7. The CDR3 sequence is CASSIPGQPQAFF. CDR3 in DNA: TGTGCCAGTAGTATTCCGGGACAGCCCCAAGCTTTCTTT.

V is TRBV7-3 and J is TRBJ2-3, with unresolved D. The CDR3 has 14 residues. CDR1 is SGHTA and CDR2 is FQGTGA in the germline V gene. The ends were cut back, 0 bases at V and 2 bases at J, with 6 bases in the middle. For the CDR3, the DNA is TGTGCCAGCAGCTTAACGATAGCCACAGATACGCAGTATTTT. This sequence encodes CASSLTIATDTQYF.

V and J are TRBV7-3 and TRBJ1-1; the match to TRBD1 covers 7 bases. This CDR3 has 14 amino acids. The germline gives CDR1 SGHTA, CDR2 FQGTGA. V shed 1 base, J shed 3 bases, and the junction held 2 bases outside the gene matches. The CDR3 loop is CASSLRQGHTEAFF. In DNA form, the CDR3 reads TGTGCCAGCAGCTTAAGACAGGGACACACTGAAGCTTTCTTT.

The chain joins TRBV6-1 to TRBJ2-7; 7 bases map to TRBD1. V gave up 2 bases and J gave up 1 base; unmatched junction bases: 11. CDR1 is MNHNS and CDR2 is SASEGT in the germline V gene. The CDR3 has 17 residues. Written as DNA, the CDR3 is TGTGCCAGCAGTGAAAAGGGGGCGATGAGACTATCCTACGAGCAGTACTTC. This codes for CASSEKGAMRLSYEQYF.

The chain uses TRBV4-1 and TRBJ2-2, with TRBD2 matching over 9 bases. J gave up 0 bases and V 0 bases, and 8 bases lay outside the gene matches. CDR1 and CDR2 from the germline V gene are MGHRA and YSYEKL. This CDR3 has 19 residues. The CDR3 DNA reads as TGCGCCAGCAGCCAAGATTGGGGTAGCGGGGGCGCGAACACCGGGGAGCTGTTTTTT. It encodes CASSQDWGSGGANTGELFF.